This T cell receptor (beta chain) came from a study of T cells in Graves' hyperthyroidism and ophthalmopathy. General observations from the study: Classification by a 13 V-J model distinguished ophthalmopathy from stable hyperthyroidism.

From RNA transcripts, TCR beta CDR3 regions were amplified. The study used the HTBI primer set for a first-round RT-PCR of the TCR CDR3. TCRdb reprocessed the multiplex PCR reads via MiXCR and lists one record per CDR3 protein. This table has about 540,000 distinct CDR3 sequences, 35% to 55% appearing once. Together with thyroid ultrasound, orbital computed tomography, serum thyroxine and TRAb, clinical symptoms were used for diagnoses. Germline V gives CDR1 SNHLY, CDR2 FYNNEI. The CDR3 covers 14 residues. Trimming took 6 bases from V and 0 from J, leaving 12 bases between them. This clonotype has just a few counts. The antigen remains unidentified.

The receptor was derived from a woman in her late teens or twenties with Graves' hyperthyroidism. The sample taken for sequencing was peripheral blood or thyroid tissue (not recorded which). The rearrangement links TRBV2 to TRBJ2-7; D uncertain. The CDR3, as DNA: TGTGCCAGCAGCTGGAGTTCCTCCTCCTACGAGCAGTACTTC. This codes for CASSWSSSSYEQYF.